A single sample gave rise to the 24 T cell receptor beta chains below, sequenced in a study of shared clonotypes between healthy human individuals (TCRdb year 2020). The library was prepared using the immunoSEQ multiplex PCR assay. Not all clones reach the TCRdb copy of this immuneACCESS table, which keeps in-frame sequences only. Checked studies attribute under half of the gap to unresolved V genes and leave the rest unexplained. Across this sample there are about 1 million clones, with about 84% seen only once. The ten largest clones represent 0.52% of the sample. The specimen was memory CD4+ T cells from PBMCs. The label giving this sample's cell subset or site can be read as: CD45RA-negative fraction. Every receptor here comes from a man aged 18 to 30 in good health. Some clones in this sample may be carry-over from other donors' samples.

V and J are TRBV7-8 and TRBJ1-3, with D hard to call. V lost 7 bases and J lost 5, with 12 bases in between. CDR3 size: 13 residues. The V gene's germline CDR1 is SGHVS and CDR2 FQNEAQ. DNA for the CDR3: TGTGCCAGCAAGCAGCCTGATAGAAACACCATATATTTT. Translation: CASKQPDRNTIYF.

V and J are TRBV7-9 and TRBJ1-4, with TRBD1 matching 7 bases. Trimming cost V 6 bases and J 5 bases; bases outside gene matches: 6. The germline CDR1 and CDR2 sequences are SEHNR and FQNEAQ (reference sequence). The CDR3 covers 14 residues. The CDR3 sequence: CASRQTGQNEKLFF. The CDR3 DNA sequence: TGTGCCAGCAGACAGACAGGGCAAAATGAAAAACTGTTTTTT.

The chain employs TRBV7-9 and TRBJ2-5, with no clear D. The ends were cut back, 5 bases at V and 7 bases at J, with 14 bases in the middle. Germline CDR1 reads SEHNR; CDR2 reads FQNEAQ (reference sequence). The CDR3 runs 13 residues. As DNA, the CDR3 is TGTGCCAGCAGCCGTACCGGGCCAGGGACCCAGTACTTC. Translating gives CASSRTGPGTQYF.

The chain couples TRBV7-8 to TRBJ1-1, with D unclear. The CDR3 runs 12 residues. V was clipped by 0 bases and J by 7 bases, with 6 bases between them. Per the germline V gene, CDR1 is SGHVS and CDR2 is FQNEAQ. Written as DNA, the CDR3 is TGTGCCAGCAGCTTAGCTGGGCTTGAAGCTTTCTTT. The encoded protein is CASSLAGLEAFF.

The genes are TRBV6-5 and TRBJ2-3; 11 bases match TRBD2. V lost 2 bases and J lost 4; bases outside the gene matches: 2. Germline V gene lookup returns CDR1 MNHEY and CDR2 SVGAGI. The CDR3 runs 15 residues. CDR3 in amino acids: CASSYTSGSSDTQYF. The CDR3, as DNA: TGTGCCAGCAGTTACACTAGCGGGAGTTCAGATACGCAGTATTTT.

The rearrangement links TRBV2 to TRBJ2-1; 8 nucleotides align to TRBD2. J lost 6 bases, V lost 6 bases, and 10 bases had no gene match. This CDR3 is built from 15 residues. CDR1 is SNHLY and CDR2 is FYNNEI in the germline V gene. CDR3 nucleotide sequence: TGTGCCAGCAGCATCGGGACTAGGCGGTCCAATGAGCAGTTCTTC. Translated, it gives CASSIGTRRSNEQFF.

The J gene is TRBJ2-7, the V gene TRBV7-9; TRBD2 is a possible D gene (6 bases). CDR1 is SEHNR and CDR2 is FQNEAQ in the germline V gene (reference sequence). V lost 1 base to trimming and J lost 2 bases, with 9 bases between them. The CDR3 has 14 amino acids. CDR3 nucleotides: TGTGCCAGCAGCTTAGGGGACTCCACCTACGAGCAGTACTTC. Amino acid sequence: CASSLGDSTYEQYF.

This clone was observed a single time. The J gene is TRBJ2-2, the V gene TRBV11-3; D remains unclear. In germline, CDR1 is SGHNT, CDR2 YENEEA. Trimming removed 5 bases at V and 4 bases at J, with 8 bases between. This CDR3 comprises 13 residues. For the CDR3, the DNA is TGTGCCAGCAGCGAAATTACCACCGGGGAGCTGTTTTTT. Translation: CASSEITTGELFF.

This chain links TRBV1 with TRBJ1-3; TRBD1, the table's D call, was not compared with the DNA. TRBV1 has pseudogene status. CDR3 length: 13 amino acids. CDR3 coding DNA: TGCACCAGCAGCCAATTCACTGGAAACACCATATATTTT. It specifies CTSSQFTGNTIYF.

Details on this clone: Within the sample, other DNA sequences also encode this same CDR3. This chain joins TRBV5-1 and TRBJ2-1; D call uncertain. This CDR3 contains 15 residues. V was trimmed by 0 bases and J by 0 bases, leaving 7 bases between them. Germline V gives CDR1 SGHRS, CDR2 YFSETQ. The DNA of the CDR3 is TGCGCCAGCAGCTTGGCCTCGGGCTCCTACAATGAGCAGTTCTTC. It encodes CASSLASGSYNEQFF.

This chain connects TRBV11-1 to TRBJ2-1; D might be TRBD2 (6 bases). Germline V gene data show CDR1 as SGHAT and CDR2 as FQDESV (reference sequence). The germline V and J ends were trimmed by 4 bases and 6 bases, with 10 bases remaining between them. The CDR3 totals 13 residues. As DNA, the CDR3 is TGTGCCAGCAGCTCGGGACTCCCCAATGAGCAGTTCTTC. Translation: CASSSGLPNEQFF.

The rearrangement joins TRBV5-4 to TRBJ2-5; D uncertain. The V gene lost 2 bases and the J gene lost 0 bases, with 8 bases spanning the gap. Germline V gene lookup returns CDR1 SGHNT and CDR2 YYREEE (reference sequence). This CDR3 is built from 14 residues. Written as DNA, the CDR3 is TGTGCCAGCAGCTTAGCCAGGAACCAAGAGACCCAGTACTTC. It translates to CASSLARNQETQYF.

The V and J genes are TRBV5-1 and TRBJ2-1, with D hard to call. The germline V and J ends were trimmed by 4 bases and 8 bases, with 19 bases remaining between them. Germline lookup yields CDR1 SGHRS and CDR2 YFSETQ. The CDR3 consists of 15 residues. The chain's CDR3 is CASSPGPIPGDEQFF. CDR3 sequence (DNA): TGCGCCAGCAGCCCAGGACCTATTCCCGGTGATGAGCAGTTCTTC. Using reference TRBV5-1 and TRBJ2-1 for the parts outside the CDR3, the full variable domain is KAGVTQTPRYLIKTRGQQVTLSCSPISGHRSVSWYQQTPGQGLQFLFEYFSETQRNKGNFPGRFSGRQFSNSRSEMNVSTLELGDSALYLCASSPGPIPGDEQFFGPGTRLTVL.

The rearrangement joins TRBV7-2 to TRBJ2-7; unclear D gene. Trimming took 2 bases from V and 2 from J, leaving 7 bases between them. Germline CDR1 reads SGHTA; CDR2 reads FQGNSA. The CDR3 sequence is 13 residues long. CDR3 loop: CASSLSPTYEQYF. The CDR3 nucleotides are TGTGCCAGCAGCTTAAGCCCTACCTACGAGCAGTACTTC.

As DNA, the CDR3 is TGTGCCAGCACGCTTGCTGATCGCTATGAGCAGTTCTTC. It is translated as CASTLADRYEQFF. The chain employs TRBV11-2 and TRBJ2-1; D ambiguous. Germline V gene data show CDR1 as SGHAT and CDR2 as FQNNGV. The CDR3 spans 13 residues. Between the trimmed V and J ends, which lost 7 bases and 8 bases, there was a span of 15 bases.

A remark on this clone: The sample carries other DNA sequences with the same CDR3. The chain links TRBV5-4 to TRBJ2-3; the D gene is possibly TRBD1 (6 bases). CDR1 is SGHNT, CDR2 YYREEE, per germline (reference sequence). This CDR3 spans 15 amino acids. The V gene lost 4 bases and the J gene lost 3 bases, with 15 bases spanning the gap. The CDR3 protein is CASSLDRGVTDTQYF. In DNA form, the CDR3 reads TGTGCCAGCAGCCTGGACAGAGGGGTTACAGATACGCAGTATTTT. Full variable domain (outside the CDR3, taken from reference TRBV5-4 and TRBJ2-3): ETGVTQSPTHLIKTRGQQVTLRCSSQSGHNTVSWYQQALGQGPQFIFQYYREEENGRGNFPPRFSGLQFPNYSSELNVNALELDDSALYLCASSLDRGVTDTQYFGPGTRLTVL.

V gene TRBV6-5 combines with J gene TRBJ1-2; TRBD1 aligns across 7 bases. CDR1 is MNHEY, CDR2 SVGAGI, per germline. This CDR3 comprises 12 residues. The junction had 5 bases not matched to a gene; V was cut back by 11 bases and J by 2 bases. The CDR3: CAAGGPNYGYTF. The CDR3 DNA sequence: TGTGCCGCAGGGGGGCCCAACTATGGCTACACCTTC.

On this clone: Within the sample, other DNA sequences also encode this same CDR3. J is TRBJ2-5 and V is TRBV5-1; 9 bases line up with TRBD1. Losses at the gene ends were 3 bases for V and 4 bases for J; bases not matched to a gene: 4. Germline CDR1 is SGHRS and CDR2 is YFSETQ. This CDR3 contains 14 residues. As DNA, the CDR3 is TGCGCCAGCAGCTCGGGACAGGGTGGAGAGACCCAGTACTTC. This encodes CASSSGQGGETQYF.

The genes are TRBV29-1 and TRBJ2-5; D tentatively fits TRBD1 or TRBD2 (5 bases each). CDR3 length: 11 residues. In germline, CDR1 is SQVTM, CDR2 ANQGSEA. With 4 bases removed from V and 5 bases from J, the gap between germline ends came to 8 bases. The chain's CDR3 is CSVGWGETQYF. The CDR3 region has the DNA TGCAGCGTTGGTTGGGGGGAGACCCAGTACTTC.

This CDR3 is CASNGHMNTEAFF. In DNA form, the CDR3 reads TGTGCCAGCAACGGGCATATGAACACTGAAGCTTTCTTT. The J gene is TRBJ1-1, the V gene TRBV6-1; no clear D gene. The CDR3 loop spans 13 amino acids. Germline V gene lookup returns CDR1 MNHNS and CDR2 SASEGT. The V gene lost 7 bases and the J gene lost 0 bases, with 9 bases spanning the gap.

The chain employs TRBV6-1 and TRBJ2-1; D remains unclear. CDR3 length: 16 amino acids. In germline, CDR1 is MNHNS, CDR2 SASEGT. V dropped 2 bases and J dropped 0 bases, with 11 bases sitting between them. The CDR3 region is CASSEMTERSYNEQFF. The DNA of the CDR3 is TGTGCCAGCAGTGAAATGACGGAGCGCTCCTACAATGAGCAGTTCTTC.

The chain links TRBV5-1 to TRBJ2-7; 7 bases are a match to TRBD2. The germline V gene has CDR1 SGHRS and CDR2 YFSETQ. The CDR3 is 15 residues long. V lost 4 bases and J lost 5; bases outside the gene matches: 12. CDR3 coding DNA: TGCGCCAGCAGCCCACAAGCGGGATCGGTCGACGAGCAGTACTTC. Amino acid sequence: CASSPQAGSVDEQYF.

This clone occurred many times. This chain links TRBV18 with TRBJ2-2; D could derive from TRBD1 or TRBD2 (6 bases each). CDR1 is KGHSH and CDR2 is LQKENI in the germline V gene. V lost 6 bases and J 2 bases, leaving 13 bases between the germline ends. The CDR3 extends over 15 amino acids. CDR3 sequence reads: CASSRGTSNTGELFF. For the CDR3, the DNA is TGTGCCAGCTCTCGCGGGACATCTAACACCGGGGAGCTGTTTTTT.

This sequence joins TRBV23-1 and TRBJ1-6; D ambiguous. TRBV23-1 falls under the ORF class, with uncertain function. This CDR3 is built from 14 residues. V lost 0 bases and J 10 bases, leaving 10 bases between the germline ends. The CDR3, as DNA: TGCGCCAGCAGTCAATCCCGCGCGGGCTCACCCCTCCACTTT. Its translation: CASSQSRAGSPLHF.